The 32 T cell receptor beta chains below were found in one sample sequenced in a study of shared clonotypes between healthy human individuals. Selected positively for CCR7 and CD45RO-negative, naive CD8 cells excluded terminally differentiated effector memory CD45RA+ cells. The protocol was immunoSEQ multiplex PCR, while the TCRdb copy is restricted to in-frame clones and leaves out a portion. Among about 2.1 million clones listed, roughly 91% were seen once. Sequencing used naive CD8+ T cells from PBMCs. These receptors were obtained from a man in his late teens or twenties in good health. Some clones in this sample may be carry-over from other donors' samples.

V usage is TRBV25-1 and J usage is TRBJ2-2; D may be TRBD2 (6 bases). The germline CDR1 and CDR2 sequences are MGHDK and SYGVNS. Trimming stripped 8 bases from V and 4 bases from J, with 20 bases between. The CDR3 is made up of 16 amino acids. This CDR3 reads CASPLTGTPSTGELFF. CDR3 sequence (DNA): TGTGCCAGCCCCTTAACCGGGACTCCTTCCACCGGGGAGCTGTTTTTT.

The chain combines TRBV5-4 with TRBJ2-3, with no clear D. CDR1 and CDR2 from the germline V gene are SGHNT and YYREEE (reference sequence). CDR3 length: 14 amino acids. V was cut by 3 bases and J by 4 bases, with 12 bases left in between. CDR3 region: CASSSPLLSDTQYF. In nucleotides, the CDR3 is TGTGCCAGCAGCTCCCCCCTTCTCTCAGATACGCAGTATTTT.

Concerning this clone itself: The sample holds other DNA sequences that translate to the same CDR3. The chain couples TRBV19 to TRBJ2-1; TRBD2 aligns across 9 bases. Germline CDR1 LNHDA, CDR2 SQIVND (reference sequence). CDR3 length: 15 amino acids. V shed 4 bases, J shed 1 base, and the junction held 2 bases outside the gene matches. The CDR3 reads CASSSSGRSYNEQFF. The CDR3, as DNA: TGTGCCAGTAGTAGTAGCGGGAGATCCTACAATGAGCAGTTCTTC.

The chain is built from TRBV5-8 and TRBJ1-5; tentatively, D is TRBD1 (5 bases). CDR3 length: 14 residues. The germline V and J ends were trimmed by 1 base and 3 bases, with 8 bases remaining between them. The V gene's germline CDR1 is SGHTS and CDR2 YDEGEE. CDR3 amino acids: CASSLKGYNQPQHF. Written as DNA, the CDR3 is TGTGCCAGCAGCTTGAAGGGGTACAATCAGCCCCAGCATTTT.

The chain couples TRBV27 to TRBJ2-7; either TRBD1 or TRBD2 may supply D (5 bases each). Germline CDR1 MNHEY, CDR2 SMNVEV (reference sequence). Trimming took 2 bases from V and 6 from J, leaving 8 bases between them. This CDR3 spans 12 amino acids. The chain's CDR3 is CASSLEGIEQYF. Written as DNA, the CDR3 is TGTGCCAGCAGTTTAGAGGGGATCGAGCAGTACTTC.

A few counts support this clone. An end of the junction differs from the germline gene, which may be a read error. The DNA for the CDR3 is TGTGCCAGCAGCTTAGGAGGGACTAACTATGTCTACACCTTC. Translation: CASSLGGTNYVYTF. The chain employs TRBV7-9 and TRBJ1-2; D possibly corresponds to TRBD1 (5 bases). The CDR3 contains 14 residues. Germline CDR1 SEHNR, CDR2 FQNEAQ (reference sequence).

The genes are TRBV7-8 and TRBJ2-7; TRBD2 might be the D (5 bases). Trimming removed 5 bases at V and 0 bases at J, with 11 bases between. CDR3 length: 14 amino acids. Germline assignment: CDR1 SGHVS and CDR2 FQNEAQ. The CDR3 spells CASSPDFSSYEQYF. The CDR3 bases are TGTGCCAGCAGCCCGGACTTTAGCTCCTACGAGCAGTACTTC.

The rearrangement joins TRBV5-5 to TRBJ1-1; no clear D gene. CDR1 and CDR2 (germline): SGHKS, YYEKEE (reference sequence). This CDR3 region has 17 residues. Trimming stripped 0 bases from V and 0 bases from J, with 15 bases between. The CDR3 protein is CASSLEAREYLNTEAFF. CDR3 nucleotides: TGTGCCAGCAGCTTGGAGGCCAGAGAGTACCTGAACACTGAAGCTTTCTTT.

The chain recombines TRBV13 with TRBJ2-3, with 10 bases aligning to TRBD2. CDR1 and CDR2 (germline): PRHDT, FYEKMQ (reference sequence). The J segment lost 5 bases and the V segment lost 5 bases, leaving 7 bases of the junction unmatched. The CDR3 runs to 15 residues. The CDR3 is CASSLAGVGGDTQYF. CDR3 DNA sequence: TGTGCCAGCAGCCTAGCGGGAGTAGGAGGAGATACGCAGTATTTT.

The V call is TRBV27, the J call TRBJ2-3; 8 nucleotides match TRBD2. CDR3 size: 15 residues. Per germline, CDR1 MNHEY and CDR2 SMNVEV (reference sequence). The trim removed 0 bases at V and 3 bases at J, leaving 2 bases unmatched. The CDR3 sequence: CASSLSPSGTDTQYF. CDR3 sequence (DNA): TGTGCCAGCAGTTTATCTCCTAGCGGGACAGATACGCAGTATTTT.

For the CDR3, the DNA is TGTGCCAGCAGCTTAAAGGACAGGGGGGTAGGAGAGACCCAGTACTTC. Translated, it gives CASSLKDRGVGETQYF. This rearrangement joins TRBV7-9 to TRBJ2-5, with 10 bases fitting TRBD1. Trimming took 2 bases from V and 4 from J; bases not matched to a gene: 7. Looked up from germline, CDR1 is SEHNR and CDR2 is FQNEAQ (reference sequence). The CDR3 covers 16 residues.

This chain uses TRBV9 with TRBJ2-7, with unresolved D. V gave up 3 bases and J gave up 1 base, with 8 bases separating them. The CDR3 has 13 amino acids. CDR1 SGDLS and CDR2 YYNGEE come from the germline V gene. CDR3 nucleotide sequence: TGTGCCAGCAGCGGGCCCTGGTCCTACGAGCAGTACTTC. It encodes CASSGPWSYEQYF.

This sequence joins TRBV6-5 and TRBJ2-1; TRBD2 aligns across 7 bases. Unmatched junction bases numbered 11, after V lost 4 bases and J lost 8 bases. CDR3 length equals 15 residues. Germline V lookup: CDR1 MNHEY, CDR2 SVGAGI. CDR3 sequence (DNA): TGTGCCAGCAGTTCTAGGACTAGACGGAGCGATGAGCAGTTCTTC. Encoded protein: CASSSRTRRSDEQFF.

The chain couples TRBV11-2 to TRBJ1-2; a possible D gene is TRBD1 (5 bases). CDR1 is SGHAT and CDR2 is FQNNGV in the germline V gene. The CDR3 has 14 residues. With 1 base removed from V and 8 bases from J, the gap between germline ends came to 14 bases. CDR3 nucleotides: TGTGCCAGCAGCTTAGTCACGGGGGAGGGAGGCTACACCTTC. Translated, it gives CASSLVTGEGGYTF.

J is TRBJ2-5 and V is TRBV27; D is possibly TRBD2 (6 bases). With 5 bases removed from V and 0 bases from J, the gap between germline ends came to 19 bases. The CDR3 has 17 amino acids. The V gene's germline CDR1 is MNHEY and CDR2 SMNVEV (reference sequence). The CDR3 protein is CASSLFSGAGYQETQYF. The CDR3 DNA is TGTGCCAGCAGTCTCTTCAGTGGTGCGGGGTACCAAGAGACCCAGTACTTC.

CDR3 region: CASSQDQGARGGNEQFF. The CDR3 DNA sequence: TGCGCCAGCAGCCAAGATCAGGGAGCCCGAGGTGGCAATGAGCAGTTCTTC. The chain employs TRBV4-3 and TRBJ2-1, with D possibly called TRBD1 or TRBD2 (5 bases each). This CDR3 is 17 amino acids long. V was pared by 0 bases and J by 6 bases, with 18 bases between. In germline, CDR1 is LGHNA, CDR2 YSLEER.

This chain joins TRBV27 and TRBJ2-7; 7 positions match TRBD1. Germline-derived CDR1 and CDR2 are MNHEY and SMNVEV (reference sequence). Trimming took 4 bases from V and 5 from J; bases not matched to a gene: 14. This CDR3 is 16 amino acids long. The CDR3 DNA reads TGTGCCAGCAGTTCCACACAGGGGAGTGCGTCGGACGAGCAGTACTTC. It codes for CASSSTQGSASDEQYF.

As concerns this clone: The same CDR3 can be traced to other DNA sequences in this sample. The rearrangement uses TRBV9 and TRBJ2-7; 11 bases agree with TRBD2. V shed 4 bases, J shed 4 bases, and the junction held 4 bases outside the gene matches. In germline, CDR1 is SGDLS, CDR2 YYNGEE. The CDR3 contains 14 residues. In DNA form, the CDR3 reads TGTGCCAGCAGCTCGGGACTAGCGGTATACGAGCAGTACTTC. It translates to CASSSGLAVYEQYF.

The CDR3 reads CASSPRAANTEAFF. CDR3 bases: TGTGCCAGCAGCCCCAGGGCAGCAAACACTGAAGCTTTCTTT. The V call is TRBV11-2, the J call TRBJ1-1; the D gene is possibly TRBD1 (5 bases). The CDR3 covers 14 residues. The V and J ends lost 5 bases and 2 bases respectively, with 12 bases between them. Germline V gene lookup returns CDR1 SGHAT and CDR2 FQNNGV.

V is TRBV6-1 and J is TRBJ1-1; possible D gene TRBD1, 5 bases. CDR3 length: 13 residues. Trimming removed 2 bases at V and 6 bases at J, with 10 bases between. The germline V gene has CDR1 MNHNS and CDR2 SASEGT. Written as DNA, the CDR3 is TGTGCCAGCAGTGAAAGGTGGGGGGCTGAAGCTTTCTTT. Protein sequence: CASSERWGAEAFF.

This rearrangement joins TRBV27 to TRBJ2-3; the D is unclear. There are 15 residues in the CDR3. Germline CDR1 is MNHEY and CDR2 is SMNVEV (reference sequence). V shed 5 bases and J shed 1 base, with 13 bases lying between them. The CDR3 sequence is CASSPTQWGTDTQYF. The CDR3 bases are TGTGCCAGCAGTCCGACTCAGTGGGGCACAGATACGCAGTATTTT.

The V call is TRBV28, the J call TRBJ2-6, with D tentatively TRBD1 (6 bases). CDR1 is MDHEN, CDR2 SYDVKM, per germline. The V end lost 2 bases, the J end lost 4 bases, and 12 bases lay between the germline ends. This CDR3 has 16 residues. The CDR3 spells CASSLAGARGANVLTF. Here the CDR3 DNA reads TGTGCCAGCAGTTTAGCAGGGGCGCGGGGGGCCAACGTCCTGACTTTC.

The chain uses TRBV5-5 and TRBJ2-7; TRBD2 matches 13 bases. The CDR3 is 16 amino acids. Germline CDR1 reads SGHKS; CDR2 reads YYEKEE (reference sequence). V was pared by 3 bases and J by 3 bases, with 6 bases of the junction left unmatched. DNA of the CDR3: TGTGCCAGCAGCTCAGGACTAGCGGGAGTTAGCTACGAGCAGTACTTC. Protein: CASSSGLAGVSYEQYF.

The count of this clone is one. The chain has TRBV27 and TRBJ2-7; tentative D call: TRBD2 (5 bases). The germline gives CDR1 MNHEY, CDR2 SMNVEV (reference sequence). This CDR3 contains 15 residues. V lost 5 bases to trimming and J lost 6 bases, with 20 bases between them. The CDR3 loop reads CASSHGGLPLPEQYF. DNA of the CDR3: TGTGCCAGCAGTCATGGTGGACTCCCCCTCCCCGAGCAGTACTTC.

This clone was seen only once. The chain carries TRBV27 and TRBJ2-1, with a tentative D call TRBD2 (6 bases). Trimming removed 5 bases at V and 3 bases at J, with 14 bases between. This CDR3 is built from 15 residues. Germline CDR1 and CDR2: MNHEY and SMNVEV (reference sequence). The DNA of the CDR3 is TGTGCCAGCAGTCCTGTTCGCGGGAACTACAATGAGCAGTTCTTC. It yields the protein CASSPVRGNYNEQFF.

The chain recombines TRBV18 with TRBJ2-2; TRBD1 might be the D (6 bases). This CDR3 is 16 amino acids long. CDR1 KGHSH and CDR2 LQKENI come from the germline V gene. V lost 5 bases to trimming and J lost 0 bases, with 13 bases between them. The CDR3 loop is CASSDWDKSNTGELFF. The CDR3, as DNA: TGTGCCAGCTCAGACTGGGACAAATCGAACACCGGGGAGCTGTTTTTT. The complete variable domain, with remaining parts taken from reference TRBV18 and TRBJ2-2, reads NAGVMQNPRHLVRRRGQEARLRCSPMKGHSHVYWYRQLPEEGLKFMVYLQKENIIDESGMPKERFSAEFPKEGPSILRIQQVVRGDSAAYFCASSDWDKSNTGELFFGEGSRLTVL.

The chain recombines TRBV6-5 with TRBJ2-3; 7 bases match TRBD2. After removal of 0 bases from V and 5 bases from J, the junction contained 5 bases not matched to a gene. The CDR3 has 15 amino acids. Looked up from germline, CDR1 is MNHEY and CDR2 is SVGAGI. This chain's CDR3 is CASSYSKIAGDTQYF. As DNA, the CDR3 is TGTGCCAGCAGTTACTCGAAAATAGCGGGAGATACGCAGTATTTT.

The chain carries TRBV10-3 and TRBJ1-1; TRBD1 matches at 7 bases. V lost 5 bases, J lost 0 bases, and 12 bases stayed unmatched. CDR1 and CDR2 from the germline V gene are ENHRY and SYGVKD. CDR3 length equals 17 residues. The CDR3 here is CAISLDGSGGMNTEAFF. The CDR3, as DNA: TGTGCCATCAGTTTGGACGGCTCAGGGGGTATGAACACTGAAGCTTTCTTT.

The table lists this clone with a few counts. CDR3 sequence: CASSLTLGGTVYGYTF. CDR3 DNA: TGTGCCAGCAGTTTAACGTTGGGTGGCACGGTCTATGGCTACACCTTC. The V and J genes are TRBV28 and TRBJ1-2, with D unclear. The CDR3 consists of 16 residues. The germline V and J ends were trimmed by 2 bases and 4 bases, with 17 bases remaining between them. CDR1 MDHEN and CDR2 SYDVKM come from the germline V gene.

The table lists this clone with a count of one. The chain links TRBV18 to TRBJ2-7; 13 bases agree with TRBD2. Germline V lookup: CDR1 KGHSH, CDR2 LQKENI. V was pared by 2 bases and J by 0 bases, with 10 bases of the junction left unmatched. The CDR3 has 19 residues. The CDR3 DNA follows: TGTGCCAGCTCACCAGGGACTAGCGGGATGAGGGTCCCCTCCTACGAGCAGTACTTC. Translation: CASSPGTSGMRVPSYEQYF.

The chain couples TRBV11-3 to TRBJ2-2; 7 positions match TRBD1. There are 16 residues in the CDR3. Losses at the gene ends were 4 bases for V and 5 bases for J; bases not matched to a gene: 10. The germline CDR1 and CDR2 sequences are SGHNT and YENEEA. CDR3 loop: CASSSTGDVRTGELFF. CDR3 nucleotides: TGTGCCAGCAGCTCTACAGGGGATGTAAGGACCGGGGAGCTGTTTTTT.

Note on this clone: One end of the junction fails to match germline, which may point to a read error. The rearrangement joins TRBV19 to TRBJ1-4; the match to TRBD1 covers 9 bases. This CDR3 has 9 residues. The V gene's germline CDR1 is LNHDA and CDR2 SQIVND (reference sequence). DNA of the CDR3: TGTGCCAGTAGTACGGGACAGGGTTTC. It encodes CASSTGQGF.